Listed here are 29 T cell receptor beta chains from one sample, sequenced in a study of CD8+CD57+ T cells in acquired aplastic anemia. Template material for TCR beta VDJ and CDR3 profiling consisted of genomic DNA. TCRdb re-derived calls from the reads in MiXCR, one entry per CDR3 protein. The profile covers under 200,000 distinct CDR3 sequences, with around 48% appearing a single time and 1.8% taken by the ten largest. The authors sequenced patients whose flow cytometry had shown CD8+CD57+ cell expansion. Material for sequencing was sorted CD4+, CD8+, or CD8+CD57+ T cells (not recorded which) from PBMCs. These receptors all stem from a human donor with aplastic anemia.

There are many counts of this clonotype. The chain joins TRBV25-1 to TRBJ1-4; D uncertain. Between the trimmed V and J ends, which lost 6 bases and 3 bases, there was a span of 11 bases. Germline V CDR1 and CDR2: MGHDK, SYGVNS. There are 14 residues in the CDR3. CDR3 in amino acids: CASSPRLANEKLFF. CDR3 DNA sequence: TGTGCCAGCAGCCCGAGACTAGCTAATGAAAAACTGTTTTTT.

This clonotype was seen repeatedly, ten times or more. The J gene is TRBJ2-7, the V gene TRBV7-2; 10 nucleotides match TRBD2. The CDR3 length is 14 residues. V trimming: 8 bases; J trimming: 7 bases; junction bases outside the gene matches: 11. Germline CDR1 SGHTA, CDR2 FQGNSA. The CDR3 spells CASRVSGGSGEQYF. Here the CDR3 DNA reads TGTGCCAGCCGGGTTAGCGGGGGGTCTGGGGAGCAGTACTTC.

This clonotype was recorded many times. J is TRBJ2-1 and V is TRBV2, with D tentatively TRBD1 or TRBD2 (6 bases each). The germline CDR1 and CDR2 sequences are SNHLY and FYNNEI. Deletions cut 9 bases from V and 9 bases from J, with 18 bases between. The CDR3 has 13 residues. The CDR3 spells CASSIGGLSEQFF. CDR3 DNA sequence: TGTGCCAGTTCCATTGGGGGGCTTAGTGAGCAGTTCTTC. The complete variable domain, with remaining parts taken from reference TRBV2 and TRBJ2-1, reads EPEVTQTPSHQVTQMGQEVILRCVPISNHLYFYWYRQILGQKVEFLVSFYNNEISEKSEIFDDQFSVERPDGSNFTLKIRSTKLEDSAMYFCASSIGGLSEQFFGPGTRLTVL.

This chain links TRBV7-2 with TRBJ1-1; D uncertain. Germline V gene lookup returns CDR1 SGHTA and CDR2 FQGNSA. V lost 5 bases and J lost 0, with 7 bases in between. The CDR3 runs 13 residues. The CDR3 spells CASSRTVNTEAFF. CDR3 nucleotides: TGTGCCAGCAGCCGAACCGTGAACACTGAAGCTTTCTTT.

The gene calls are TRBV5-1 and TRBJ2-3; tentatively, D is TRBD2 (5 bases). The germline CDR1 and CDR2 sequences are SGHRS and YFSETQ. This CDR3 comprises 13 residues. The V end lost 2 bases, the J end lost 3 bases, and 7 bases lay between the germline ends. Written as DNA, the CDR3 is TGCGCCAGCAGCTTCGGGGAAACAGATACGCAGTATTTT. This sequence encodes CASSFGETDTQYF.

The CDR3 coding sequence is TGTGCCACCAGCAGAGAAGGGGTCGAAGCCTACGAGCAGTACTTC. Translation: CATSREGVEAYEQYF. The rearrangement uses TRBV15 and TRBJ2-7; D may be TRBD1 (5 bases). The CDR3 spans 15 residues. The ends were cut back, 0 bases at V and 2 bases at J, with 11 bases in the middle. CDR1 and CDR2 (germline): LNHNV, YYDKDF (reference sequence).

This chain links TRBV15 with TRBJ1-1, with 7 bases identical to TRBD1. Trimming took 3 bases from V and 4 from J; bases not matched to a gene: 8. Germline loops: CDR1 LNHNV, CDR2 YYDKDF (reference sequence). This CDR3 contains 15 residues. Here the CDR3 DNA reads TGTGCCACCAGCAGGATAGGGGGCAAGGTCACTGAAGCTTTCTTT. As protein: CATSRIGGKVTEAFF. Using reference TRBV15 and TRBJ1-1 for the parts outside the CDR3, the full variable domain is DAMVIQNPRYQVTQFGKPVTLSCSQTLNHNVMYWYQQKSSQAPKLLFHYYDKDFNNEADTPDNFQSRRPNTSFCFLDIRSPGLGDTAMYLCATSRIGGKVTEAFFGQGTRLTVV.

This sequence joins TRBV19 and TRBJ2-3; D call uncertain. V shed 4 bases and J shed 3 bases, with 8 bases lying between them. Germline V gene sequence: CDR1 LNHDA, CDR2 SQIVND (reference sequence). The length of the CDR3 is 13 residues. The CDR3 nucleotides read TGTGCCAGTAGTAGAATGGCGACAGATACGCAGTATTTT. This translates into CASSRMATDTQYF.

The chain's CDR3 is CASSRSTGTGFNEQYF. The CDR3 DNA reads as TGTGCCAGCAGCCGCTCCACTGGGACAGGTTTCAACGAGCAGTACTTC. The V gene is TRBV6-1, the J gene TRBJ2-7; TRBD1 matches at 8 bases. The V gene's germline CDR1 is MNHNS and CDR2 SASEGT. The CDR3 is made up of 16 amino acids. J gave up 5 bases and V 6 bases, and 15 bases lay outside the gene matches.

This clonotype was detected ten times or more. As DNA, the CDR3 is TGTGCCACCTTAGCGGGACAAGGCACAGATACGCAGTATTTT. Amino acids: CATLAGQGTDTQYF. The chain recombines TRBV10-3 with TRBJ2-3, with 8 bases lining up with TRBD2. CDR3 size: 14 residues. From germline, CDR1 is ENHRY and CDR2 SYGVKD. After removal of 10 bases from V and 1 base from J, the junction contained 7 bases not matched to a gene.

The chain is built from TRBV25-1 and TRBJ1-1, with no clear D. V lost 1 base, J lost 3 bases, and 6 bases lay in between. Germline V gene sequence: CDR1 MGHDK, CDR2 SYGVNS. The CDR3 spans 13 residues. Here the CDR3 reads CASSEFQDTEAFF. The CDR3 nucleotides read TGTGCCAGCAGTGAATTCCAGGACACTGAAGCTTTCTTT.

The chain couples TRBV14 to TRBJ2-1; no clear D. This CDR3 has 11 amino acids. V lost 2 bases to trimming and J lost 10 bases, with 6 bases between them. Germline-derived CDR1 and CDR2 are SGHDN and FVKESK. CDR3 loop: CASSQTAEQFF. CDR3 nucleotide sequence: TGTGCCAGCAGCCAAACGGCAGAGCAGTTCTTC.

This chain connects TRBV2 to TRBJ1-1; tentatively, D is TRBD1 (5 bases). Germline lookup yields CDR1 SNHLY and CDR2 FYNNEI. Trimming cost V 4 bases and J 0 bases, with 15 bases left between them. CDR3 length: 16 amino acids. The DNA for the CDR3 is TGTGCCAGCAGTGCCGTACCCACGACAGTGAACACTGAAGCTTTCTTT. Translating gives CASSAVPTTVNTEAFF.

The table lists this clonotype with many counts. The rearrangement joins TRBV27 to TRBJ1-2, with 7 bases matching TRBD1. This CDR3 spans 13 amino acids. The V gene end was trimmed by 8 bases and the J gene end by 3 bases; junction bases not matched to a gene: 6. Germline V gives CDR1 MNHEY, CDR2 SMNVEV (reference sequence). CDR3 in DNA: TGTGCCAGCCGCGCAAGGGGGCACTATGGCTACACCTTC. This encodes CASRARGHYGYTF.

The chain couples TRBV30 to TRBJ1-5, with 7 bases that match TRBD1. Losses at the gene ends were 3 bases for V and 2 bases for J; bases not matched to a gene: 10. The CDR3 consists of 16 residues. Per the germline V gene, CDR1 is GTSNPN and CDR2 is SVGIG (reference sequence). This CDR3 reads CAWSTGALYRNQPQHF. The CDR3 coding sequence is TGTGCCTGGAGCACAGGGGCCCTATATCGCAATCAGCCCCAGCATTTT.

In regard to this clonotype: Germline is not matched at one junction end, which may reflect a read error. This CDR3 is CASSQDVGQAYEQYF. CDR3 sequence (DNA): TGTGCCAGCAGCCAAGATGTGGGACAGGCCTACGAACAGTACTTC. The chain is built from TRBV24-1 and TRBJ2-7; 8 bases align to TRBD1. This CDR3 is built from 15 residues. CDR1 is KGHDR and CDR2 is SFDVKD in the germline V gene.

The genes are TRBV5-1 and TRBJ2-3, with D possibly TRBD1 on 5 matching bases. The CDR3 runs to 15 residues. Germline CDR1 and CDR2: SGHRS and YFSETQ. V lost 4 bases to trimming and J lost 5 bases, with 17 bases between them. CDR3 residues: CASSVDTQLRDTQYF. Written as DNA, the CDR3 is TGCGCCAGCAGCGTGGACACTCAGCTCCGAGATACGCAGTATTTT. Full variable domain (remainder filled in from reference TRBV5-1 and TRBJ2-3): KAGVTQTPRYLIKTRGQQVTLSCSPISGHRSVSWYQQTPGQGLQFLFEYFSETQRNKGNFPGRFSGRQFSNSRSEMNVSTLELGDSALYLCASSVDTQLRDTQYFGPGTRLTVL.

The table lists this clonotype with many counts. The gene calls are TRBV5-1 and TRBJ2-7; TRBD2 aligns across 7 bases. After removal of 4 bases from V and 3 bases from J, the junction contained 7 bases not matched to a gene. The germline CDR1 and CDR2 sequences are SGHRS and YFSETQ. The CDR3 runs 14 residues. The CDR3, as DNA: TGCGCCAGCAGCCCCGGGGCGGGGGACTACGAGCAGTACTTC. Residues: CASSPGAGDYEQYF.

There are a few counts of this clonotype. V and J are TRBV24-1 and TRBJ2-5, with 10 bases matching TRBD2. CDR1 and CDR2 from the germline V gene are KGHDR and SFDVKD. J lost 4 bases, V lost 2 bases, and 3 bases had no gene match. The CDR3 contains 15 residues. CDR3 amino acids: CATSDSRTSGETQYF. As DNA, the CDR3 is TGTGCCACCAGTGATTCCAGGACTAGCGGAGAGACCCAGTACTTC.

This clonotype has a handful of counts. The chain links TRBV6-4 to TRBJ1-4; D ambiguous. V lost 4 bases and J 7 bases, leaving 4 bases between the germline ends. There are 11 residues in the CDR3. The germline CDR1 and CDR2 sequences are MRHNA and SNTAGT. CDR3 bases: TGTGCCAGCAGTGCTGGTGAAAAACTGTTTTTT. Residues: CASSAGEKLFF.

This clonotype was seen only a few times. The chain carries TRBV15 and TRBJ1-6, with a possible D match to TRBD1 (5 bases). V was clipped by 0 bases and J by 10 bases, with 13 bases between them. The CDR3 loop spans 15 amino acids. Germline CDR1 LNHNV, CDR2 YYDKDF (reference sequence). The CDR3 here is CATSRDGTGWSPLHF. DNA of the CDR3: TGTGCCACCAGCAGAGATGGGACGGGGTGGTCACCCCTCCACTTT.

The chain carries TRBV19 and TRBJ2-1, with TRBD2 matching 8 bases. Germline V CDR1 and CDR2: LNHDA, SQIVND (reference sequence). Trimming at V came to 3 bases and at J to 6 bases, leaving 4 bases not matched to a gene. This CDR3 is 14 amino acids long. The CDR3 sequence: CASSIGLAGNEQFF. The CDR3 DNA sequence: TGTGCCAGTAGTATTGGTCTAGCGGGCAATGAGCAGTTCTTC.

This clonotype was observed many times. The V gene is TRBV4-1, the J gene TRBJ1-2, with 10 nucleotides matching TRBD1. Trimming cost V 5 bases and J 4 bases; bases outside gene matches: 7. Per the germline V gene, CDR1 is MGHRA and CDR2 is YSYEKL. The CDR3 is 15 amino acids. The CDR3 is CASSSQDRGFYGYTF. CDR3 nucleotide sequence: TGCGCCAGCAGCTCTCAGGACAGGGGGTTCTATGGCTACACCTTC.

This clonotype has ten or more counts. The CDR3 nucleotides read TGTGCCAGTAGTATAAGCGGGAGTTTTGATACGCAGTATTTT. Protein: CASSISGSFDTQYF. The chain is built from TRBV19 and TRBJ2-3; 8 positions match TRBD2. Trimming at V came to 2 bases and at J to 6 bases, leaving 4 bases not matched to a gene. Per germline, CDR1 LNHDA and CDR2 SQIVND (reference sequence). CDR3 length: 14 residues.

In regard to this clonotype: A much larger clone differs from this one at a single base, so this may be a read error. The genes are TRBV5-5 and TRBJ1-5; D not certain. This CDR3 comprises 16 residues. Trimming left V 7 bases short and J 0 bases short, with 17 bases between. CDR1 and CDR2 from the germline V gene are SGHKS and YYEKEE (reference sequence). Written as DNA, the CDR3 is TGTGCCAGCGGCTCTCGGGGTGGTTATAGCAATCAGCCCCAGCATTTT. Translating gives CASGSRGGYSNQPQHF.

The V call is TRBV7-8, the J call TRBJ2-7; possibly TRBD1 for D (5 bases). Germline CDR1 and CDR2: SGHVS and FQNEAQ. The CDR3 is made up of 14 amino acids. V was pared by 5 bases and J by 0 bases, with 11 bases between. CDR3 region: CASSPIQDSYEQYF. The CDR3 DNA reads as TGTGCCAGCAGCCCCATACAGGACTCCTACGAGCAGTACTTC.

The chain employs TRBV7-8 and TRBJ2-7; D gene ambiguous. The CDR3 runs to 13 residues. Trimming took off 4 bases at V and 2 bases at J, with 9 bases between the two ends. Germline lookup yields CDR1 SGHVS and CDR2 FQNEAQ. CDR3 in DNA: TGTGCCAGCAGCTCGGACGGTCCCTACGAGCAGTACTTC. As protein: CASSSDGPYEQYF.

This clonotype occurred many times. The chain is built from TRBV5-8 and TRBJ2-1, with 7 bases identical to TRBD1. V dropped 0 bases and J dropped 2; count of bases not matched to a gene: 2. Germline V gene data show CDR1 as SGHTS and CDR2 as YDEGEE. There are 15 residues in the CDR3. CDR3: CASSLAGTAYNEQFF. The CDR3 coding sequence is TGTGCCAGCAGCTTGGCCGGGACAGCCTACAATGAGCAGTTCTTC. Using reference TRBV5-8 and TRBJ2-1 for the parts outside the CDR3, the full variable domain is EAGVTQSPTHLIKTRGQQATLRCSPISGHTSVYWYQQALGLGLQFLLWYDEGEERNRGNFPPRFSGRQFPNYSSELNVNALELEDSALYLCASSLAGTAYNEQFFGPGTRLTVL.

This clonotype was seen many times. The V call is TRBV9, the J call TRBJ1-1, with D perhaps matching TRBD1 (5 bases). V dropped 3 bases and J dropped 2 bases, with 11 bases sitting between them. This CDR3 spans 14 amino acids. Germline V gene lookup returns CDR1 SGDLS and CDR2 YYNGEE. CDR3 protein: CASSGGGINTEAFF. Written as DNA, the CDR3 is TGTGCCAGCAGCGGGGGGGGGATTAACACTGAAGCTTTCTTT.